This T cell receptor (beta chain) was sequenced for a study of T cell responses to AZD1222 COVID-19 vaccine. CDR3 length: 13 residues. Germline V gene data show CDR1 as MRHNA and CDR2 as SNTAGT. With 6 bases removed from V and 0 bases from J, the gap between germline ends came to 8 bases. Points on this clone: Its antigen remains unknown.

The method was immunoSEQ multiplex PCR; TCRdb's version includes in-frame clones alone and lacks a portion of them. The sample includes about 93,000 clones, roughly nine tenths of them seen just once. The study, taken as a whole, reports: Per reports, nearly half of all spike-specific TCRs target regions that are unmutated in variants.

The specimen was peripheral blood, collected 28 days after the second AZD1222 dose. The origin of this receptor is an adult who received the AZD1222 COVID-19 vaccine. J is TRBJ1-1 and V is TRBV6-4; tentatively, D is TRBD1 (5 bases). The CDR3 protein is CASSATVNTEAFF. Here the CDR3 DNA reads TGTGCCAGCAGCGCGACAGTGAACACTGAAGCTTTCTTT.